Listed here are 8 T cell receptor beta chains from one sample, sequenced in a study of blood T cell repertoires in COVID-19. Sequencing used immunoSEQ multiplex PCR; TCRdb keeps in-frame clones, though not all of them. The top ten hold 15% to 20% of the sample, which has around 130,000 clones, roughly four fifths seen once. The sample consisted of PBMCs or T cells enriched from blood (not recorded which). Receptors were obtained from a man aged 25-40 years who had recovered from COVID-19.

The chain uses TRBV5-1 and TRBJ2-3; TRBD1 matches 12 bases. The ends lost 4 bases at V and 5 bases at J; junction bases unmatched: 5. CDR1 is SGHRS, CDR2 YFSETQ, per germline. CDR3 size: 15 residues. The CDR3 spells CASSAGTGGLDTQYF. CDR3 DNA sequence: TGCGCCAGCAGCGCCGGGACAGGGGGCTTAGATACGCAGTATTTT.

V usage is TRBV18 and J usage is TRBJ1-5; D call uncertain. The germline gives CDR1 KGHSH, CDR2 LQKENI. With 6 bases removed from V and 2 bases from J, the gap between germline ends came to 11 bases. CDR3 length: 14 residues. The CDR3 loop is CASSGSEGNQPQHF. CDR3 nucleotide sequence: TGTGCCAGCTCTGGGAGTGAAGGCAATCAGCCCCAGCATTTT.

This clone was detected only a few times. CDR3 in amino acids: CASTPTATTVAKNIQYF. The CDR3 region has the DNA TGTGCCAGCACCCCGACCGCTACCACAGTAGCCAAAAACATTCAGTACTTC. The gene calls are TRBV27 and TRBJ2-4; D not certain. Trimming removed 7 bases from V and 0 bases from J, with 19 bases in between. CDR1 and CDR2 (germline): MNHEY, SMNVEV (reference sequence). There are 17 residues in the CDR3.

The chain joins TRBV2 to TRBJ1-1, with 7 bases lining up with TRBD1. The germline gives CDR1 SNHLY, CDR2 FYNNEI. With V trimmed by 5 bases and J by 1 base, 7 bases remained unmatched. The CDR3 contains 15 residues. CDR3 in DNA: TGTGCCAGCAGTTCGGGACAGAACAAGAACACTGAAGCTTTCTTT. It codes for CASSSGQNKNTEAFF. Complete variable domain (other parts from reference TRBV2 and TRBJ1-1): EPEVTQTPSHQVTQMGQEVILRCVPISNHLYFYWYRQILGQKVEFLVSFYNNEISEKSEIFDDQFSVERPDGSNFTLKIRSTKLEDSAMYFCASSSGQNKNTEAFFGQGTRLTVV.

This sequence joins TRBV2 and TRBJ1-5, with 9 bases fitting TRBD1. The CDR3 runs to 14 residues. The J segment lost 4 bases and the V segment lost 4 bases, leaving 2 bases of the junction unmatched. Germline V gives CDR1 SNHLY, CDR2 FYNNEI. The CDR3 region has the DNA TGTGCCAGCAGTGGGACAGGGGATAATCAGCCCCAGCATTTT. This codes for CASSGTGDNQPQHF.

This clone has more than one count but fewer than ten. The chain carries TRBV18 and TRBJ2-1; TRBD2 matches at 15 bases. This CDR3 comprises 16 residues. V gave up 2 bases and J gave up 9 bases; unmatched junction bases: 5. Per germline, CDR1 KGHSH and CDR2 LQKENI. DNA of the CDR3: TGTGCCAGCTCACCAAGGACTAGCGGGGGGGCTGGTGAGCAGTTCTTC. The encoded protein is CASSPRTSGGAGEQFF.

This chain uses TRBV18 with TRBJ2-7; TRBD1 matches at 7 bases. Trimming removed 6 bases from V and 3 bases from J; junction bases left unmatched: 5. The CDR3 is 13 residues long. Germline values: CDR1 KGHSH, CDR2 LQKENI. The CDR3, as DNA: TGTGCCAGCTCTCCGGGACAGTACTACGAGCAGTACGTC. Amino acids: CASSPGQYYEQYV.

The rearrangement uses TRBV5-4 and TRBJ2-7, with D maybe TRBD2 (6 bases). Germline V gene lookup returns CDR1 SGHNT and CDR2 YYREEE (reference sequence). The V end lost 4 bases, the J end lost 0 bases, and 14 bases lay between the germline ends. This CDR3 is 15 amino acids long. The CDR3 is CASSLGTQSSYEQYF. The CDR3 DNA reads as TGTGCCAGCAGCCTGGGGACTCAGAGCTCCTACGAGCAGTACTTC.